A single sample gave rise to the 8 T cell receptor beta chains below, sequenced in a study of cytomegalovirus exposure and HLA in healthy donors. Vbeta (60) and Jbeta (13) primers were used in the PCR. Sequencing used immunoSEQ multiplex PCR; TCRdb keeps in-frame clones, though not all of them. The data hold hundreds of thousands of clones, with roughly 87% observed a single time. Sequencing used PBMCs. The receptors were sampled from a man aged 40-49 years in good health and CMV-seropositive.

J is TRBJ2-6 and V is TRBV5-1; D may be TRBD2 (6 bases). Germline CDR1 is SGHRS and CDR2 is YFSETQ. The germline V and J ends were trimmed by 5 bases and 1 base, with 7 bases remaining between them. The CDR3 is made up of 14 amino acids. CDR3 sequence reads: CASREGSGANVLTF. CDR3 bases: TGCGCCAGCAGGGAGGGATCTGGGGCCAACGTCCTGACTTTC. Filled out from reference TRBV5-1 and TRBJ2-6, the complete variable domain reads KAGVTQTPRYLIKTRGQQVTLSCSPISGHRSVSWYQQTPGQGLQFLFEYFSETQRNKGNFPGRFSGRQFSNSRSEMNVSTLELGDSALYLCASREGSGANVLTFGAGSRLTVL.

This chain links TRBV27 with TRBJ1-2; D might be TRBD1 (6 bases). There are 15 residues in the CDR3. Germline lookup yields CDR1 MNHEY and CDR2 SMNVEV (reference sequence). Trimming pared 0 bases from V and 4 bases from J, leaving 12 bases between. The CDR3 nucleotides read TGTGCCAGCAGTTTATCTCGGACAGCACCCTATGGCTACACCTTC. Residues: CASSLSRTAPYGYTF.

CDR3 nucleotides: TGTGCCAGCAGCCCCACTCAGGCCGTAAACACTGAAGCTTTCTTT. The encoded protein is CASSPTQAVNTEAFF. The V gene is TRBV7-3, the J gene TRBJ1-1; the D is unclear. With 5 bases removed from V and 2 bases from J, the gap between germline ends came to 15 bases. The CDR3 extends over 15 amino acids. CDR1 SGHTA and CDR2 FQGTGA come from the germline V gene.

The chain is built from TRBV19 and TRBJ2-1; maybe TRBD2 (6 bases). Germline CDR1 and CDR2: LNHDA and SQIVND (reference sequence). Trimming removed 0 bases from V and 0 bases from J, with 18 bases in between. The CDR3 loop spans 19 amino acids. The chain's CDR3 is CASSIDSPLSGSSYNEQFF. The CDR3 coding sequence is TGTGCCAGTAGTATAGATAGCCCCCTTAGCGGAAGCTCCTACAATGAGCAGTTCTTC.

J is TRBJ2-1 and V is TRBV9; 10 nucleotides align to TRBD2. Germline V gives CDR1 SGDLS, CDR2 YYNGEE. V dropped 4 bases and J dropped 1; count of bases not matched to a gene: 2. The CDR3 is made up of 15 amino acids. DNA for the CDR3: TGTGCCAGCAGCCTAGCGGGAGATTCCTACAATGAGCAGTTCTTC. Translated: CASSLAGDSYNEQFF.

The V and J genes are TRBV2 and TRBJ1-3; 8 bases are shared with TRBD1. Losses at the gene ends were 6 bases for V and 4 bases for J; bases not matched to a gene: 5. This CDR3 comprises 14 residues. Looked up from germline, CDR1 is SNHLY and CDR2 is FYNNEI. The CDR3 loop reads CASRDRVAGNTIYF. The CDR3 DNA is TGTGCCAGCAGGGACAGGGTCGCCGGAAACACCATATATTTT. Filled out from reference TRBV2 and TRBJ1-3, the complete variable domain reads EPEVTQTPSHQVTQMGQEVILRCVPISNHLYFYWYRQILGQKVEFLVSFYNNEISEKSEIFDDQFSVERPDGSNFTLKIRSTKLEDSAMYFCASRDRVAGNTIYFGEGSWLTVV.

V gene TRBV19 combines with J gene TRBJ2-7; the match to TRBD1 covers 8 bases. Germline CDR1 LNHDA, CDR2 SQIVND (reference sequence). V dropped 5 bases and J dropped 9; count of bases not matched to a gene: 18. The CDR3 consists of 16 residues. For the CDR3, the DNA is TGTGCCAGTAGTCTAGGACAGGGAAAGGGCCTACGAAGGCAGTACTTC. As protein: CASSLGQGKGLRRQYF.

As regards this clone: Other DNA sequences in the sample encode the same CDR3. The rearrangement uses TRBV19 and TRBJ1-2; TRBD1 is a possible D gene (5 bases). The V gene lost 3 bases and the J gene lost 6 bases, with 11 bases spanning the gap. Germline loops: CDR1 LNHDA, CDR2 SQIVND (reference sequence). CDR3 length equals 13 residues. This CDR3 reads CASSIGRVNGYTF. Here the CDR3 DNA reads TGTGCCAGTAGTATCGGCAGGGTTAATGGCTACACCTTC.